This TCR beta chain was obtained from a study of cytomegalovirus exposure and HLA in healthy donors. Study findings and constraints: Analysis was performed later, and it showed HLA-associated TCR beta chains to be more clonally expanded than equally common others. Analysis performed later found 15,000 or so TCR beta sequences associated with HLA alleles at 0.05 false discovery rate. Usually a TCR sequence was rare, but some public TCRs were found in many donors.

The PCR used 60 Vbeta and 13 Jbeta primers. The repertoire was sequenced with immunoSEQ multiplex PCR; TCRdb's copy has only in-frame clones and lacks some. The sample shows more than 150,000 clones, around 80% of them seen only once. This CDR3 comprises 12 residues. V was shortened by 6 bases and J by 2 bases, with 6 bases between the two germline ends. The germline V gene encodes CDR1 MDHEN and CDR2 SYDVKM. A word on this clone: Its cognate antigen is unknown.

The receptor was isolated from a man aged 40-50 years in good health and CMV-seronegative. The material sequenced was PBMCs. The chain uses TRBV28 and TRBJ2-3; D remains unclear. For the CDR3, the DNA is TGTGCCAGCAGGGGCCCCACAGATACGCAGTATTTT. It codes for CASRGPTDTQYF.